A single sample gave rise to the 15 T cell receptor beta chains below, sequenced in a study of T cell repertoires in cytomegalovirus infection. TCRdb reanalysed the reads using MiXCR and keeps one entry per CDR3 protein. The sample contains roughly 110,000 distinct CDR3 sequences, 10% of which appear only once. No antigen has been assigned to these receptors. Sequencing was carried out using PBMCs, sequenced either directly or after in vitro stimulation (not recorded which). The receptor set was obtained from a human donor in good health (CMV status not recorded). Some clones in this sample may be carry-over from other donors' samples.

The rearrangement joins TRBV6-1 to TRBJ2-3; the match to TRBD2 covers 13 bases. The germline V gene encodes CDR1 MNHNS and CDR2 SASEGT. V trimming: 7 bases; J trimming: 2 bases; junction bases outside the gene matches: 9. CDR3 length: 17 amino acids. CDR3 nucleotide sequence: TGTGCCAGCACCCTCTCAGGACTAGCGGGAGTCACAGATACGCAGTATTTT. Encoded protein: CASTLSGLAGVTDTQYF.

The V and J genes are TRBV19 and TRBJ2-7; perhaps D is TRBD1 or TRBD2 (5 bases each). Trimming cost V 7 bases and J 6 bases, with 16 bases left between them. The CDR3 covers 13 residues. Germline V gene sequence: CDR1 LNHDA, CDR2 SQIVND (reference sequence). Written as DNA, the CDR3 is TGTGCCAGTAAAGGTGAGGGGCCATGCGAGCAGTACGTC. This codes for CASKGEGPCEQYV.

This clonotype appeared many times. The gene calls are TRBV28 and TRBJ1-2; no reliable D call. V lost 9 bases and J lost 2, with 13 bases in between. Germline assignment: CDR1 MDHEN and CDR2 SYDVKM. The CDR3 length is 13 residues. The CDR3 region is CASEDRTNYGYTF. For the CDR3, the DNA is TGTGCCAGTGAAGATAGGACCAACTATGGCTACACCTTC.

V gene TRBV6-5 combines with J gene TRBJ2-2, with TRBD1 identical over 12 bases. The CDR3 contains 14 residues. The germline CDR1 and CDR2 sequences are MNHEY and SVGAGI. After removal of 2 bases from V and 9 bases from J, the junction contained 1 base not matched to a gene. In DNA form, the CDR3 reads TGTGCCAGCAGTTACGGGACAGGGGGCCGGGAGCTGTTTTTT. Translated, it gives CASSYGTGGRELFF.

This clonotype was counted only a few times. The chain recombines TRBV3-1 with TRBJ2-3; the match to TRBD2 covers 14 bases. V was pared by 0 bases and J by 5 bases, with 10 bases of the junction left unmatched. This CDR3 is 19 amino acids long. Germline loops: CDR1 LGHDT, CDR2 YNNKEL (reference sequence). In DNA, the CDR3 is TGTGCCAGCAGCCAAGATCGCCGGACTAGCGGGAGGAGGAGAGATACGCAGTATTTT. It is translated as CASSQDRRTSGRRRDTQYF.

The CDR3 protein is CASCDRVDQPQHF. As DNA, the CDR3 is TGTGCCAGTTGCGACAGGGTGGATCAGCCCCAGCATTTT. The chain couples TRBV19 to TRBJ1-5, with TRBD1 identical over 7 bases. The CDR3 loop spans 13 amino acids. Germline V CDR1 and CDR2: LNHDA, SQIVND (reference sequence). J lost 5 bases, V lost 8 bases, and 6 bases had no gene match.

Ten or more counts support this clonotype. The chain uses TRBV7-2 and TRBJ2-3; maybe TRBD2 (8 bases). Germline CDR1 and CDR2: SGHTA and FQGNSA. The CDR3 is made up of 17 amino acids. Deletions cut 1 base from V and 1 base from J, with 15 bases between. The CDR3 protein is CASSLGVGRGRTDTQYF. In DNA form, the CDR3 reads TGTGCCAGCAGCTTAGGGGTCGGGAGGGGGCGCACAGATACGCAGTATTTT.

This sequence joins TRBV6-6 and TRBJ2-5; a weak D match, TRBD2 (5 bases). This CDR3 is built from 15 residues. Trimming stripped 5 bases from V and 0 bases from J, with 13 bases between. CDR1 MNHNY and CDR2 SVGAGI come from the germline V gene (reference sequence). CDR3 amino acids: CASSAGRGYQETQYF. The CDR3 DNA is TGTGCCAGCAGTGCAGGACGGGGATACCAAGAGACCCAGTACTTC.

This clonotype came up many times. The gene calls are TRBV6-2 or TRBV6-3 and TRBJ1-5, with 8 bases that match TRBD1. The CDR3 runs 14 residues. The V gene's germline CDR1 is MNHEY and CDR2 SVGEGT. Losses at the gene ends were 5 bases for V and 3 bases for J; bases not matched to a gene: 3. The CDR3 DNA follows: TGTGCCAGCAGTACGACAGGGGACAATCAGCCCCAGCATTTT. It translates to CASSTTGDNQPQHF.

This clonotype was counted a few times. The chain links TRBV27 to TRBJ1-2; D might be TRBD1 (5 bases). The CDR3 has 15 residues. The V end lost 0 bases, the J end lost 8 bases, and 16 bases lay between the germline ends. In germline, CDR1 is MNHEY, CDR2 SMNVEV (reference sequence). CDR3: CASSLSARGEAGYTF. DNA for the CDR3: TGTGCCAGCAGTTTATCGGCCCGGGGCGAAGCGGGCTACACCTTC.

This clonotype was seen at least ten times. V and J are TRBV7-2 and TRBJ2-7, with 8 bases identical to TRBD2. CDR1 SGHTA and CDR2 FQGNSA come from the germline V gene. The CDR3 spans 14 residues. V trimming: 5 bases; J trimming: 7 bases; junction bases outside the gene matches: 10. In DNA form, the CDR3 reads TGTGCCAGCAGCGTACCGAGCGGGAGTAAGGAGCAGTACTTC. Amino acid sequence: CASSVPSGSKEQYF.

This clonotype was seen many times. The chain carries TRBV19 and TRBJ1-1; D perhaps matches TRBD1 (6 bases). CDR3 length: 14 residues. The V and J ends lost 7 bases and 1 base respectively, with 13 bases between them. CDR1 LNHDA and CDR2 SQIVND come from the germline V gene (reference sequence). CDR3 nucleotide sequence: TGTGCCAGTAAGGGGGGGCCGTGGAACACTGAAGCTTTCTTT. The encoded protein is CASKGGPWNTEAFF.

This clonotype was observed a few times. The V call is TRBV20-1, the J call TRBJ1-5; D is perhaps TRBD1 (5 bases). Trimming removed 1 base from V and 7 bases from J, with 14 bases in between. CDR1 and CDR2 (germline): DFQATT, SNEGSKA (reference sequence). This CDR3 is built from 14 residues. CDR3 in DNA: TGCAGTGCTAGAGTGGTCGAAGGGGCGCAGCCCCAGCATTTT. Protein: CSARVVEGAQPQHF.

This clonotype was observed at least ten times. This chain links TRBV7-3 with TRBJ2-1, with 13 bases matching TRBD2. Germline V gene sequence: CDR1 SGHTA, CDR2 FQGTGA. V was clipped by 5 bases and J by 9 bases; unmatched bases: 7. The CDR3 has 15 residues. The CDR3 loop is CASSILAGGSGEQFF. In DNA form, the CDR3 reads TGTGCCAGCAGCATACTAGCGGGGGGGAGTGGTGAGCAGTTCTTC.

The table lists this clonotype with many counts. This sequence joins TRBV4-1 and TRBJ2-7; D might be TRBD1 (5 bases). The CDR3 is made up of 13 amino acids. Germline V gives CDR1 MGHRA, CDR2 YSYEKL. V lost 4 bases and J 1 base, leaving 8 bases between the germline ends. The CDR3 DNA reads as TGCGCCAGCAGCCTCCGGACATCCTACGAGCAGTACTTC. Its protein product is CASSLRTSYEQYF.